This T cell receptor (beta chain) was retrieved from a study of T cells in Graves' hyperthyroidism and ophthalmopathy. Amplified TCR beta CDR3 regions came from RNA transcripts. Primed by the HTBI set, a first-round RT-PCR was run on the TCR CDR3. TCRdb re-called the multiplex PCR reads through MiXCR, storing one row per CDR3 protein. This sample has fewer than 400,000 distinct CDR3 sequences; approximately 15% occur once, and the top ten carry roughly 33%. CDR1 is SNHLY, CDR2 FYNNEI, per germline. This CDR3 has 13 amino acids. V gave up 4 bases and J gave up 3 bases, with 10 bases separating them. V gene TRBV2 combines with J gene TRBJ2-7; perhaps TRBD1 as D (5 bases). The specimen sequenced was blood. This TCR came from a man younger than 40 with Graves' hyperthyroidism. Written as DNA, the CDR3 is TGTGCCAGCAGTGGTAAGACAGTCTACGAGCAGTACTTC. Amino acids: CASSGKTVYEQYF.